These T cell receptor delta chains were read from a single sample in a study of delta chains in infants with herpesvirus infections. TCRdb reprocessed the RT-PCR reads using CATT. The repertoire consists of about 1,500 delta-chain clones, with roughly a third occurring once and the leading ten covering 7% to 10%. The sequences come from peripheral blood, collected at time point 1 of longitudinal follow-up. These receptors all stem from a human donor who was a Ugandan infant, either HIV-exposed or HIV-unexposed (not recorded which). Each CDR3 is given with its conserved first and last residue. The D gene is left open where the match is weak. Size tells how often a clone was seen (once, few, many) or the class of an expanded clone, and some rows leave it out.

j_call | cdr3_length | v_call | clone_size | d_call | cdr3_nt | cdr3_aa
TRDJ1 | 16 | TRDV1 | . | TRDD3 | TGTGCTCTTGGGGAGTATCTGGGGGATACAACCGATAAACTCATCTTT | CALGEYLGDTTDKLIF
TRDJ1 | 11 | TRDV1 | . | . | TGTGCTCTTGGGGAGGACCTGGGGCTCATCTTT | CALGEDLGLIF
TRDJ1 | 23 | TRAV29/DV5 | large | . | . | CSVLLCSNQLYPSYWGIRRKLIF
TRDJ1 | 18 | TRDV1 | . | . | TGTGCTCTTGGGGCCGGCCTTCCTACATGTTACTGGGGGTCTAAACTCATCTTT | CALGAGLPTCYWGSKLIF
TRDJ1 | 22 | TRDV1 | . | TRDD3 | TGTGCTCTTGGGGAAAGGCCCGTTCCTGGTTTACTGGGGGATATTTACACCGATAAACTCATCTTT | CALGERPVPGLLGDIYTDKLIF
TRDJ1 | 20 | TRDV1 | few | TRDD3 | TGTGCTCTTGGGGAACCAGGTCATTCCTTGGGGATACGCGTCGCCGATAAACTCATCTTT | CALGEPGHSLGIRVADKLIF
TRDJ1 | 20 | TRDV1 | . | TRDD3 | TGTGCTCTTGGGGACCCTTTCCTAAACTGGGGGATACAGTACACCGATAAACTCATCTTT | CALGDPFLNWGIQYTDKLIF
TRDJ3 | 20 | TRDV2 | . | TRDD3 | TGTGCCTGTGACTCCCCTTATACTGGGGGATACTCCTGGGACACCCGACAGATGTTTTTC | CACDSPYTGGYSWDTRQMFF
TRDJ1 | 19 | TRDV1 | . | TRDD3 | TGTGCTCTTGGGTGCCGCCTTCCTACGTGCTGGGGGATACCCGATAAACTCATCTTT | CALGCRLPTCWGIPDKLIF
TRDJ1 | 22 | TRDV1 | . | . | . | CALGELSSILGPLLGDHDKLIF
TRDJ1 | 17 | TRDV1 | . | . | TGTGCTCTTGGGAATTGGCCTTCCTACGGGGATACAAATAAACTCATCTTT | CALGNWPSYGDTNKLIF
TRDJ3 | 17 | TRDV2 | . | TRDD3 | TGTGCCTGTGACAGTACTGGGGGATCCTGGGACACCCGACAGATGTTTTTC | CACDSTGGSWDTRQMFF
TRDJ1 | 21 | TRDV1 | few | . | TGTGCTCTTGGGGAAATAATCTCGGGTGGGCCTCCCGGGGATTACACCGATAAACTCATCTTT | CALGEIISGGPPGDYTDKLIF
TRDJ1 | 18 | TRDV1 | . | TRDD3 | TGTGCTCTTGGGGAACGATTGGGGGATACGGATAACACCGATAAACTCATCTTT | CALGERLGDTDNTDKLIF
TRDJ1 | 20 | TRDV1 | few | TRDD2 | TGTGCTCTTGGGGCCGGATACCCTTCCTACTTTTGCCGGTACACCGATAAACTCATCTTT | CALGAGYPSYFCRYTDKLIF
TRDJ2 | 24 | TRDV1 | few | . | TGTGCTCTTGGGGAACTAGGGACCCCCTTCCTACCTCTGGGGGATAGAGGATTGACAGCACAACTCTTCTTT | CALGELGTPFLPLGDRGLTAQLFF
TRDJ1 | 21 | TRDV1 | few | TRDD3 | TGTGCTCTTGGGGAAGGGACTACTGGGGGATACGTCTTAATTTACACCGATAAACTCATCTTT | CALGEGTTGGYVLIYTDKLIF
TRDJ1 | 18 | TRDV1 | few | TRDD3 | TGTGCTCTTGGGGAACTAAGCTACTGGGGGTCCTACACCGATAAACTCATCTTT | CALGELSYWGSYTDKLIF
TRDJ1 | 16 | TRAV23/DV6 | large | . | TGTGCTCTGAAAGGGAAGGGTGGGGAGTACACCGATAAACTCATCTTT | CALKGKGGEYTDKLIF
TRDJ1 | 18 | TRDV3 | few | TRDD3 | TGTGCCTTTAAAAACTATACTGGGGGATATCCCACCACCGATAAACTCATCTTT | CAFKNYTGGYPTTDKLIF
TRDJ3 | 24 | TRDV1 | few | TRDD3 | TGTGCTCTTGGGGAACTAGGAGCTCTAGCTGGGGGATACCCCGGCTCCTGGGACACCCGACAGATGTTTTTC | CALGELGALAGGYPGSWDTRQMFF
TRDJ1 | 20 | TRDV1 | few | TRDD3 | TGTGCTCTTGGGGAGACTGGAGCCTGGGGGATACGCGGGGGAACCGATAAACTCATCTTT | CALGETGAWGIRGGTDKLIF
TRDJ3 | 18 | TRDV2 | large | TRDD3 | TGTGCCTGTGACACCGGCTGGGGGTTCTCCTGGGACACCCGACAGATGTTTTTC | CACDTGWGFSWDTRQMFF
TRDJ1 | 17 | TRDV1 | large | TRDD3 | TGTGCTCTTGGGGAACTAGTCAGGCCCCCTGGGGGATATTTGCTCATCTTT | CALGELVRPPGGYLLIF
TRDJ1 | 17 | TRAV38-2/DV8 | . | . | TGTGCTTATAGGAGCGACTATTTGTGGCTGGACACCGATAAACTCATCTTT | CAYRSDYLWLDTDKLIF
TRDJ1 | 19 | TRDV1 | . | . | TGTGCTCTTGGGGAACCCATCTACGGGGGCACCAACTACACCGATAAACTCATCTTT | CALGEPIYGGTNYTDKLIF
TRDJ1 | 22 | TRDV1 | . | . | TGTGCTCTTGGGGCAAGCCTTCTCCTACTAGTACTGGGGTCAAACGTCACCGATAAACTCATCTTT | CALGASLLLLVLGSNVTDKLIF
TRDJ2 | 17 | TRDV3 | few | . | TGTGCCTTTTTCGATTTTGCGGGGTCCCCTTTGACAGCACAACTCTTCTTT | CAFFDFAGSPLTAQLFF
TRDJ1 | 18 | TRDV1 | few | . | TGTGCTCTTGGGGATAATCTTCCGGGATCCCCTTACACCGATAAACTCATCTTT | CALGDNLPGSPYTDKLIF
TRDJ1 | 15 | TRDV1 | few | . | TGTGCTCTTGGGGAGGGGCGTCTGCTCACCGATAAACTCATCTTT | CALGEGRLLTDKLIF